This paragraph covers one T cell receptor (beta chain) sequence. Primers included in the PCR were 60 Vbeta and 13 Jbeta primers. The protocol was immunoSEQ multiplex PCR, while the TCRdb copy is restricted to in-frame clones and leaves out a portion. The table shows about 180,000 clones, with over 65% occurring only once. This specimen comes from a study of cytomegalovirus exposure and HLA in healthy donors. The J segment lost 1 base and the V segment lost 2 bases, leaving 5 bases of the junction unmatched. CDR1 is ENHRY, CDR2 SYGVKD, per germline. This CDR3 spans 16 amino acids. Material for sequencing was PBMCs. This TCR was recovered from a man younger than 35 in good health and CMV-seronegative. This chain uses TRBV10-3 with TRBJ1-3; 7 bases agree with TRBD1. CDR3 bases: TGTGCCATCAGTGAGCCGGGACAGCGATCTGGAAACACCATATATTTT. It codes for CAISEPGQRSGNTIYF.